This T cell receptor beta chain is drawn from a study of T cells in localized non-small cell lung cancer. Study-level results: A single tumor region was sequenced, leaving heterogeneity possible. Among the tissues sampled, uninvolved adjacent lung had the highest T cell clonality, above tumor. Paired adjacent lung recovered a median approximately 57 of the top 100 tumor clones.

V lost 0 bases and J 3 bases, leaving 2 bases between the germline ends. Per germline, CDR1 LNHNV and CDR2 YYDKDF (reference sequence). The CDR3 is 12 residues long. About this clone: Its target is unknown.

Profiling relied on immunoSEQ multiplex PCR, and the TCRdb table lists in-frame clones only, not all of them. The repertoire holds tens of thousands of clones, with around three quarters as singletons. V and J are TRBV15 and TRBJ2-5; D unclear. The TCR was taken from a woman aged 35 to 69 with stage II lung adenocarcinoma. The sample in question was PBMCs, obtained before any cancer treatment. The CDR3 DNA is TGTGCCACCAGCAGAGATGAAGAGACCCAGTACTTC. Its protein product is CATSRDEETQYF.